This T cell receptor (beta chain) came from a study of blood T cell repertoires in COVID-19. In the study overall: Donors in the United States, Italy and Spain gave samples during acute or convalescent COVID-19. T cells, B-cell-depleted T cells, or PBMCs supplied cDNA or gDNA.

In the original analysis: Nucleated cell counts were estimated from reference gene primer amplification. TCRdb keeps only in-frame clones here, not all; method: immunoSEQ multiplex PCR. V, J and clone size derive from that table, while D and trimming were established from the DNA sequence. Altogether around 150,000 clones are present, around 90% being singletons, with the ten largest covering about 4.2%. The V end lost 4 bases, the J end lost 2 bases, and 16 bases lay between the germline ends. Germline V gives CDR1 SGHRS, CDR2 YFSETQ. The CDR3 is 15 residues long. The material sequenced was peripheral blood. This chain links TRBV5-1 with TRBJ2-7; perhaps TRBD2 as D (6 bases). The receptor was derived from a woman between 55 and 75 years old with active or convalescent COVID-19. The CDR3 spells CASSPLDYFAYEQYF. CDR3 nucleotides: TGCGCCAGCAGCCCATTGGACTATTTCGCCTACGAGCAGTACTTC.